A single T cell receptor (beta chain) is shown here with its context. The target antigen is unknown. Sample-barcoded 5' priming and a J-beta primer mix drove a second PCR of 7 to 11 cycles. TCRdb reprocessed the 5' RACE reads with MiXCR, giving one entry per CDR3 protein. The sample comprises some 920,000 distinct CDR3 sequences, 45% to 60% of which are singletons, and about 22% rests with the top ten. Trimming took 1 base from V and 3 from J; bases not matched to a gene: 3. Germline-derived CDR1 and CDR2 are PRHDT and FYEKMQ (reference sequence). CDR3 length: 15 residues. This entry comes from a study of blood T cells in healthy people across ages. Study observations and caveats: The donors' CMV status was not determined, possibly confounding changes in expanded clonotypes.

Each sample had at least 7 million PBMCs isolated. V gene TRBV13 combines with J gene TRBJ2-7; 10 bases are a match to TRBD2. The specimen was blood. This clonotype was obtained from a woman aged 60-70 years in good health. The chain's CDR3 is CASSLVASGSYEQYF. As DNA, the CDR3 is TGTGCCAGCAGCTTAGTGGCTAGCGGGAGCTACGAGCAGTACTTC.